The 21 T cell receptor beta chains below were found in one sample sequenced in a study of cytotoxic CD8 clonotypes in ibrutinib-treated CLL. The protocol was immunoSEQ multiplex PCR, while the TCRdb copy is restricted to in-frame clones and leaves out a portion. In the table there are some 130,000 clones, approximately 90% of which are singletons. Source: PBMCs, taken after 12 months of ibrutinib treatment. The receptors were sampled from a human donor with chronic lymphocytic leukemia.

This sequence joins TRBV21-1 and TRBJ2-4; no check of the table's D call, TRBD1, against the DNA was made. TRBV21-1 is shown as a pseudogene. CDR3 length equals 16 residues. Here the CDR3 DNA reads TGTGCCAGCAGCACTCCGGGCAGGGCAGCCAAAAACATTCAGTACTTC. This gives the protein CASSTPGRAAKNIQYF.

V gene TRBV28 combines with J gene TRBJ2-3; D unclear. The V end lost 8 bases, the J end lost 5 bases, and 8 bases lay between the germline ends. CDR1 and CDR2 from the germline V gene are MDHEN and SYDVKM. The length of the CDR3 is 11 residues. CDR3 sequence (DNA): TGTGCCAGCTCCCTCAGAGATACGCAGTATTTT. Its protein product is CASSLRDTQYF.

This chain joins TRBV27 and TRBJ1-1; maybe TRBD1 (5 bases). Germline CDR1 reads MNHEY; CDR2 reads SMNVEV (reference sequence). This CDR3 has 18 residues. Trimming took off 2 bases at V and 3 bases at J, with 22 bases between the two ends. CDR3 region: CASSLGSGGFRLDTEAFF. CDR3 DNA: TGTGCCAGCAGTTTAGGGTCTGGGGGTTTCCGATTGGACACTGAAGCTTTCTTT.

The V gene is TRBV9, the J gene TRBJ1-1; TRBD1 might be the D (5 bases). The germline V and J ends were trimmed by 3 bases and 1 base, with 13 bases remaining between them. The germline CDR1 and CDR2 sequences are SGDLS and YYNGEE. The CDR3 contains 15 residues. CDR3: CASSEWGRGNTEAFF. The DNA of the CDR3 is TGTGCCAGCAGCGAATGGGGGAGGGGGAACACTGAAGCTTTCTTT.

V gene TRBV7-9 combines with J gene TRBJ1-2; no clear D. This CDR3 has 15 residues. Germline V gene sequence: CDR1 SEHNR, CDR2 FQNEAQ (reference sequence). Trimming shortened V by 0 bases and J by 7 bases, and 15 bases separated the two germline ends. The CDR3 bases are TGTGCCAGCAGCTTAGCCGGGAAAGAAAGTCTTGGCTACACCTTC. It yields the protein CASSLAGKESLGYTF.

V and J are TRBV5-4 and TRBJ2-1; 10 nucleotides match TRBD2. V trimming: 0 bases; J trimming: 12 bases; junction bases outside the gene matches: 9. CDR1 and CDR2 from the germline V gene are SGHNT and YYREEE (reference sequence). The CDR3 covers 15 residues. This CDR3 reads CASSLGSSGRLGQFF. The CDR3 DNA reads as TGTGCCAGCAGCTTGGGGTCTAGCGGGAGATTGGGGCAGTTCTTC.

The rearrangement joins TRBV4-1 to TRBJ2-7, with D uncertain. V shed 2 bases and J shed 3 bases, with 14 bases lying between them. This CDR3 is 15 amino acids long. Germline CDR1 and CDR2: MGHRA and YSYEKL. The CDR3 protein is CASSQQIDISYEQYF. The CDR3 DNA reads TGCGCCAGCAGCCAACAAATCGACATAAGCTACGAGCAGTACTTC.

The gene calls are TRBV19 and TRBJ2-7, with a weak D call TRBD2 (5 bases). The CDR3 is 15 residues long. Germline CDR1 is LNHDA and CDR2 is SQIVND (reference sequence). V gave up 7 bases and J gave up 0 bases, with 16 bases separating them. This CDR3 is CASTTADSLSYEQYF. In nucleotides, the CDR3 is TGTGCCAGTACCACAGCGGATAGCCTCTCCTACGAGCAGTACTTC.

This clone was detected only once. V usage is TRBV28 and J usage is TRBJ2-3; 7 nucleotides line up with TRBD2. The J segment lost 1 base and the V segment lost 3 bases, leaving 4 bases of the junction unmatched. Germline CDR1 and CDR2: MDHEN and SYDVKM. This CDR3 is built from 15 residues. CDR3 loop: CASSFGAGRTDTQYF. For the CDR3, the DNA is TGTGCCAGCAGTTTTGGAGCGGGACGCACAGATACGCAGTATTTT. Combining the CDR3 with reference TRBV28 and TRBJ2-3 gives the whole variable domain DVKVTQSSRYLVKRTGEKVFLECVQDMDHENMFWYRQDPGLGLRLIYFSYDVKMKEKGDIPEGYSVSREKKERFSLILESASTNQTSMYLCASSFGAGRTDTQYFGPGTRLTVL.

This chain connects TRBV5-5 to TRBJ2-7; D remains ambiguous. Trimming pared 2 bases from V and 3 bases from J, leaving 12 bases between. This CDR3 spans 14 amino acids. Germline CDR1 is SGHKS and CDR2 is YYEKEE (reference sequence). The CDR3 coding sequence is TGTGCCAGCAGCTTTGGTCCCCCGGGCTACGAGCAGTACTTC. Translating it yields CASSFGPPGYEQYF.

The chain links TRBV2 to TRBJ1-5, with TRBD1 identical over 8 bases. This CDR3 comprises 16 residues. Unmatched junction bases numbered 13, after V lost 6 bases and J lost 6 bases. Germline V gene lookup returns CDR1 SNHLY and CDR2 FYNNEI. The CDR3 is CASRSLGQGAFQPQHF. CDR3 nucleotides: TGTGCCAGCAGATCTCTAGGGCAGGGGGCATTTCAGCCCCAGCATTTT.

This sequence joins TRBV5-1 and TRBJ2-7, with D perhaps TRBD1 (6 bases). V was trimmed by 0 bases and J by 6 bases, leaving 16 bases between them. Germline CDR1 reads SGHRS; CDR2 reads YFSETQ. There are 15 residues in the CDR3. CDR3 sequence reads: CASSLAQAGDGEQYF. CDR3 bases: TGCGCCAGCAGCTTGGCCCAGGCAGGGGACGGCGAGCAGTACTTC. The variable domain in full, completed from reference TRBV5-1 and TRBJ2-7, reads KAGVTQTPRYLIKTRGQQVTLSCSPISGHRSVSWYQQTPGQGLQFLFEYFSETQRNKGNFPGRFSGRQFSNSRSEMNVSTLELGDSALYLCASSLAQAGDGEQYFGPGTRLTVT.

In this sample, this clone turned up a few times. The V and J genes are TRBV7-9 and TRBJ1-5, with 8 bases aligning to TRBD1. CDR1 is SEHNR, CDR2 FQNEAQ, per germline (reference sequence). The CDR3 is 15 residues long. Trimming removed 3 bases from V and 2 bases from J; junction bases left unmatched: 3. Here the CDR3 DNA reads TGTGCCAGCAGCTTTACAGGGGGTGGCAATCAGCCCCAGCATTTT. Amino acid sequence: CASSFTGGGNQPQHF.

The V call is TRBV11-2, the J call TRBJ1-3, with D possibly TRBD1 on 6 matching bases. Germline CDR1 reads SGHAT; CDR2 reads FQNNGV. Deletions cut 0 bases from V and 7 bases from J, with 13 bases between. The CDR3 length is 15 residues. The CDR3 DNA reads TGTGCCAGCAGCTTAGAAGGTCAGGGGACGAACACCATATATTTT. Its protein is CASSLEGQGTNTIYF.

The gene calls are TRBV30 and TRBJ2-7; 10 nucleotides match TRBD1. Germline V gene lookup returns CDR1 GTSNPN and CDR2 SVGIG (reference sequence). J lost 5 bases, V lost 4 bases, and 5 bases had no gene match. The CDR3 loop spans 13 amino acids. The DNA of the CDR3 is TGTGCCTGGAAACTGACAGGGGGCAACGAGCAGTACTTC. This gives the protein CAWKLTGGNEQYF.

V is TRBV6-6 and J is TRBJ2-3; D is ambiguous. This CDR3 contains 14 residues. The V end was cut by 5 bases, the J end by 3 bases, with 12 bases between. CDR1 and CDR2 (germline): MNHNY, SVGAGI (reference sequence). The CDR3 DNA sequence: TGTGCCAGCAGTCAAACGGACCCGACAGATACGCAGTATTTT. Translated: CASSQTDPTDTQYF.

The CDR3 nucleotides are TGTGCCAGCAGCTCACCCCAGAACACCGGGGAGCTGTTTTTT. As protein: CASSSPQNTGELFF. The J gene is TRBJ2-2, the V gene TRBV7-9, with D unresolved. Germline values: CDR1 SEHNR, CDR2 FQNEAQ (reference sequence). The CDR3 is 14 amino acids. Trimming shortened V by 4 bases and J by 1 base, and 7 bases separated the two germline ends.

This sequence joins TRBV7-3 and TRBJ2-5; D is possibly TRBD2 (5 bases). The V end was cut by 2 bases, the J end by 4 bases, with 8 bases between. From germline, CDR1 is SGHTA and CDR2 FQGTGA. This CDR3 contains 13 residues. The CDR3 loop is CASSLSAGETQYF. In DNA, the CDR3 is TGTGCCAGCAGCTTATCGGCGGGAGAGACCCAGTACTTC.

This chain joins TRBV27 and TRBJ2-7, with TRBD1 matching over 8 bases. Germline V gene data show CDR1 as MNHEY and CDR2 as SMNVEV (reference sequence). J gave up 2 bases and V 10 bases, and 16 bases lay outside the gene matches. The CDR3 totals 16 residues. The CDR3 is CAITPRTGGVTYEQYF. DNA for the CDR3: TGTGCCATTACCCCCCGCACAGGGGGTGTAACCTACGAGCAGTACTTC.

This chain joins TRBV7-9 and TRBJ2-7; 9 positions match TRBD1. Germline loops: CDR1 SEHNR, CDR2 FQNEAQ (reference sequence). The junction had 8 bases not matched to a gene; V was cut back by 4 bases and J by 4 bases. The CDR3 extends over 15 amino acids. Here the CDR3 reads CASSWIQGAGYEQYF. Written as DNA, the CDR3 is TGTGCCAGCAGCTGGATACAGGGGGCGGGTTACGAGCAGTACTTC.

The chain is built from TRBV7-9 and TRBJ1-5; the match to TRBD1 covers 12 bases. Germline V gene lookup returns CDR1 SEHNR and CDR2 FQNEAQ (reference sequence). The CDR3 spans 15 residues. The V and J ends lost 5 bases and 6 bases, in that order; junction bases with no gene match: 5. The chain's CDR3 is CASSAGTGGGQPQHF. In DNA form, the CDR3 reads TGTGCCAGCAGCGCCGGGACAGGGGGCGGTCAGCCCCAGCATTTT.